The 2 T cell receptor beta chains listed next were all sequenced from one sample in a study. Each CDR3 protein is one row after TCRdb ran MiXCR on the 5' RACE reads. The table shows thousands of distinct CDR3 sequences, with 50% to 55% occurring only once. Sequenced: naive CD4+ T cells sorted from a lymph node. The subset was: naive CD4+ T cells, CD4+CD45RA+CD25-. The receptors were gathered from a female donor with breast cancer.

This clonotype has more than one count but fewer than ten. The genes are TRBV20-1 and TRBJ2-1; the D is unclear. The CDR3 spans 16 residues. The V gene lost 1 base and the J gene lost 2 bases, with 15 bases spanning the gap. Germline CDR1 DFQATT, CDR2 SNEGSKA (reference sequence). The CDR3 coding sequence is TGCAGTGCTAGAGGGAAAAAAGGGATCCCCTACAATGAGCAGTTCTTC. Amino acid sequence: CSARGKKGIPYNEQFF.

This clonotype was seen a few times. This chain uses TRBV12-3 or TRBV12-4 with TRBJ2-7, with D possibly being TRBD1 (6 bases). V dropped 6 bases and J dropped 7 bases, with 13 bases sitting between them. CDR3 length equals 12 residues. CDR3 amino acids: CASRWEQGEQYF. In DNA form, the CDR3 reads TGTGCCAGCAGGTGGGAACAGGGAGAGCAGTACTTC.